This T cell receptor beta chain was captured by sequencing in a study of blood T cell repertoires in COVID-19. In the study overall: Samples representing acute and convalescent COVID-19 were sourced from the United States, Italy and Spain. T cells, B-cell-depleted T cells, or PBMCs provided the cDNA or gDNA that served as material.

Methods used by the authors: From reference gene primer amplification, estimates of nucleated cell counts were derived. Sequenced by immunoSEQ multiplex PCR; TCRdb stores in-frame clones only, minus some. The DNA gave D and trimming, while V, J and clone size come from that table. The sample carries tens of thousands of clones, roughly 90% recorded once. This clonotype was sampled from a man aged 65 to 85 with acute or convalescent COVID-19. The specimen sequenced was peripheral blood.

The CDR3 loop reads CASSPRDRALSGNTIYF. The CDR3, as DNA: TGTGCCAGCAGTCCTCGGGACAGGGCGCTCTCTGGAAACACCATATATTTT. The chain carries TRBV28 and TRBJ1-3; 9 bases line up with TRBD1. The CDR3 extends over 17 amino acids. V lost 5 bases to trimming and J lost 0 bases; unmatched junction nucleotides: 8. Per germline, CDR1 MDHEN and CDR2 SYDVKM. The full variable domain, rest sourced from reference TRBV28 and TRBJ1-3, is DVKVTQSSRYLVKRTGEKVFLECVQDMDHENMFWYRQDPGLGLRLIYFSYDVKMKEKGDIPEGYSVSREKKERFSLILESASTNQTSMYLCASSPRDRALSGNTIYFGEGSWLTVV.